Each of the 16 T cell receptor beta chains below was sequenced from the same sample in a study of blood T cell repertoires in COVID-19. TCRdb's table, derived via immunoSEQ multiplex PCR, lists solely in-frame clones and lacks some. The sample records roughly 140,000 clones, 84% being singletons. The sample was PBMCs or T cells enriched from blood (not recorded which). Receptors originate from a woman aged 50 to 60 who had been exposed to COVID-19.

The V and J genes are TRBV19 and TRBJ1-5; no definite D call. CDR3 length equals 16 residues. The germline V gene has CDR1 LNHDA and CDR2 SQIVND (reference sequence). V was pared by 7 bases and J by 1 base, with 17 bases between. The CDR3 region has the DNA TGTGCCAGTACTACGACACGGGGAGGGAGCAATCAGCCCCAGCATTTT. It specifies CASTTTRGGSNQPQHF.

The chain couples TRBV7-9 to TRBJ1-1; TRBD1 aligns across 8 bases. V shed 5 bases, J shed 1 base, and the junction held 15 bases outside the gene matches. In germline, CDR1 is SEHNR, CDR2 FQNEAQ (reference sequence). CDR3 length: 18 residues. Here the CDR3 reads CASSPPLQGGARNTEAFF. The CDR3 coding sequence is TGTGCCAGCAGCCCACCATTACAGGGGGGGGCGCGGAACACTGAAGCTTTCTTT.

The rearrangement joins TRBV5-1 to TRBJ2-7; 9 nucleotides align to TRBD1. Germline V gene data show CDR1 as SGHRS and CDR2 as YFSETQ. Trimming took 0 bases from V and 5 from J; bases not matched to a gene: 9. The CDR3 sequence is 16 residues long. CDR3 bases: TGCGCCAGCAGCTTGGTCATAGGGACAGGGTCAAACGAGCAGTACTTC. As protein: CASSLVIGTGSNEQYF.

This sequence joins TRBV14 and TRBJ1-1; TRBD1 is a possible D gene (6 bases). The V end was cut by 5 bases, the J end by 5 bases, with 18 bases between. The CDR3 is made up of 15 amino acids. The germline CDR1 and CDR2 sequences are SGHDN and FVKESK. The CDR3 loop is CASSSRRGRGTEAFF. The CDR3, as DNA: TGTGCCAGCAGCTCAAGGCGGGGGCGAGGGACTGAAGCTTTCTTT.

This sequence joins TRBV27 and TRBJ1-1; D may be TRBD1 (6 bases). The CDR3 sequence is 14 residues long. CDR1 is MNHEY and CDR2 is SMNVEV in the germline V gene (reference sequence). V was trimmed by 6 bases and J by 0 bases, leaving 11 bases between them. The CDR3 DNA is TGTGCCAGCAGGCACAGGGAACTGAACACTGAAGCTTTCTTT. The encoded protein is CASRHRELNTEAFF.

The V and J genes are TRBV13 and TRBJ2-7; 10 bases are a match to TRBD2. Losses at the gene ends were 5 bases for V and 4 bases for J; bases not matched to a gene: 8. The CDR3 has 15 amino acids. CDR1 and CDR2 (germline): PRHDT, FYEKMQ (reference sequence). As DNA, the CDR3 is TGTGCCAGCAGCCCCAGGACTAGCGGAGTTTACGAGCAGTACTTC. As protein: CASSPRTSGVYEQYF.

V is TRBV10-3 and J is TRBJ2-4; 11 bases map to TRBD1. Trimming removed 7 bases from V and 8 bases from J; junction bases left unmatched: 7. The CDR3 loop spans 14 amino acids. Germline CDR1 is ENHRY and CDR2 is SYGVKD. Here the CDR3 DNA reads TGTGCCATCAAAGGACAGGGGGCTTCGGACATTCAGTACTTC. The encoded protein is CAIKGQGASDIQYF.

The chain recombines TRBV19 with TRBJ1-2; 8 bases are shared with TRBD1. The CDR3 runs to 14 residues. Germline V gives CDR1 LNHDA, CDR2 SQIVND (reference sequence). The ends lost 3 bases at V and 3 bases at J; junction bases unmatched: 3. The CDR3 loop is CASSMLDRDYGYTF. The CDR3 region has the DNA TGTGCCAGTAGTATGCTGGACAGGGACTATGGCTACACCTTC.

The rearrangement joins TRBV11-2 to TRBJ2-4; TRBD1 matches at 10 bases. Germline-derived CDR1 and CDR2 are SGHAT and FQNNGV. V shed 5 bases, J shed 4 bases, and the junction held 11 bases outside the gene matches. The CDR3 has 17 amino acids. CDR3 protein: CASSPSAAGQGKNIQYF. The DNA of the CDR3 is TGTGCCAGCAGCCCCTCGGCCGCGGGACAGGGGAAAAACATTCAGTACTTC.

The chain combines TRBV6-5 with TRBJ1-2; D remains ambiguous. Per the germline V gene, CDR1 is MNHEY and CDR2 is SVGAGI. Trimming shortened V by 5 bases and J by 2 bases, and 12 bases separated the two germline ends. The CDR3 is 14 amino acids. For the CDR3, the DNA is TGTGCCAGCAGTCTTCGAGTGAGGAACTATGGCTACACCTTC. It translates to CASSLRVRNYGYTF.

The CDR3 region has the DNA TGCAGTGCTAGTGGGACTAGCGGGCCTGGCACAGATACGCAGTATTTT. It encodes CSASGTSGPGTDTQYF. The genes are TRBV20-1 and TRBJ2-3; TRBD2 agrees at 12 bases. There are 16 residues in the CDR3. V shed 3 bases, J shed 1 base, and the junction held 5 bases outside the gene matches. Germline V gene lookup returns CDR1 DFQATT and CDR2 SNEGSKA (reference sequence).

The chain employs TRBV13 and TRBJ1-2; TRBD1 agrees at 9 bases. Germline V CDR1 and CDR2: PRHDT, FYEKMQ (reference sequence). J gave up 7 bases and V 5 bases, and 8 bases lay outside the gene matches. The CDR3 runs 14 residues. CDR3 amino acids: CASSPSQGAGGYTF. In DNA, the CDR3 is TGTGCCAGCAGCCCATCACAGGGGGCGGGTGGCTACACCTTC.

J is TRBJ2-5 and V is TRBV27; tentatively, D is TRBD1 (6 bases). CDR1 MNHEY and CDR2 SMNVEV come from the germline V gene (reference sequence). Trimming removed 3 bases from V and 3 bases from J, with 17 bases in between. The CDR3 extends over 16 amino acids. The CDR3 DNA reads as TGTGCCAGCAGTTTTCTGGGGGCAGGGGCGGAAGAGACCCAGTACTTC. This sequence encodes CASSFLGAGAEETQYF.

The chain is built from TRBV11-2 and TRBJ1-2; D gene ambiguous. Germline-derived CDR1 and CDR2 are SGHAT and FQNNGV. The CDR3 sequence is 13 residues long. V was trimmed by 3 bases and J by 4 bases, leaving 9 bases between them. CDR3 sequence reads: CASSFLAAYGYTF. The CDR3 DNA is TGTGCCAGCAGCTTCTTGGCGGCCTATGGCTACACCTTC.

The chain combines TRBV7-9 with TRBJ1-2; D unresolved. CDR3 length: 14 residues. In germline, CDR1 is SEHNR, CDR2 FQNEAQ (reference sequence). The V end was cut by 6 bases, the J end by 4 bases, with 15 bases between. In DNA, the CDR3 is TGTGCCAGCAGTACCGACTCGGGAGGCTATGGCTACACCTTC. Its translation is CASSTDSGGYGYTF.

This CDR3 reads CASKPSSGRIQETQYF. The CDR3 bases are TGTGCCAGCAAGCCCTCTAGCGGGAGAATCCAAGAGACCCAGTACTTC. The V call is TRBV5-8, the J call TRBJ2-5; 10 nucleotides agree with TRBD2. V lost 6 bases to trimming and J lost 1 base; unmatched junction nucleotides: 9. The CDR3 loop spans 16 amino acids. Germline V gene sequence: CDR1 SGHTS, CDR2 YDEGEE.